The present T cell receptor beta chain was sequenced within a study of technical replicates of blood from several donors. Sequenced by immunoSEQ multiplex PCR; TCRdb stores in-frame clones only, minus some. The data hold about 80,000 clones, with roughly 94% observed a single time. Germline V gene sequence: CDR1 SQVTM, CDR2 ANQGSEA. This CDR3 spans 13 amino acids. Trimming left V 4 bases short and J 4 bases short, with 14 bases between. This rearrangement joins TRBV29-1 to TRBJ2-7; perhaps TRBD1 as D (5 bases). This TCR was recovered from a human donor in good health. Sequenced: T cells isolated from PBMCs. DNA of the CDR3: TGCAGCGTTGGGCCCAGGGTTTCGTACGAGCAGTACTTC. It encodes CSVGPRVSYEQYF.